The 4 T cell receptor beta chains presented below share a single source sample, sequenced in a study. TCRdb re-derived calls from the RT-PCR reads in MiXCR, one entry per CDR3 protein. The sample includes hundreds of thousands of distinct CDR3 sequences, 11% to 15% of them seen just once. The sequencing sample was made of memory CD4+ T cells from blood. The receptors derive from a female donor in good health, serving as a healthy control.

Remarks on this clonotype: The conserved phenylalanine or tryptophan is not found at the CDR3 terminus, so this likely reflects a read error. V usage is TRBV7-8 and J usage is TRBJ1-1, with D perhaps matching TRBD1 (6 bases). The germline gives CDR1 SGHVS, CDR2 FQNEAQ. V lost 5 bases to trimming and J lost 10 bases, with 20 bases between them. The CDR3 extends over 14 amino acids. CDR3 protein: CASSRRQAIEGAFL. As DNA, the CDR3 is TGTGCCAGCAGCCGGAGACAGGCTATAGAGGGAGCTTTCCTT.

The chain joins TRBV12-3 or TRBV12-4 to TRBJ2-2, with D unclear. The V end lost 7 bases, the J end lost 5 bases, and 20 bases lay between the germline ends. The CDR3 has 16 amino acids. The CDR3 nucleotides read TGTGCCAGCACCTCACTCCAGACTTCTAGGACCGGGGAGCTGTTTTTT. Translating it yields CASTSLQTSRTGELFF.

In this sample, this clonotype turned up many times. The chain is built from TRBV6-6 and TRBJ2-3; the match to TRBD1 covers 7 bases. The CDR3 covers 15 residues. Germline-derived CDR1 and CDR2 are MNHNY and SVGAGI (reference sequence). V lost 6 bases and J lost 1; bases outside the gene matches: 7. The CDR3 sequence: CASSLTGARTDTQYF. The CDR3 DNA sequence: TGTGCCAGCAGCCTTACAGGGGCTCGCACAGATACGCAGTATTTT.

This chain links TRBV20-1 with TRBJ2-3; no clear D gene. V was shortened by 4 bases and J by 0 bases, with 8 bases between the two germline ends. Germline V gene sequence: CDR1 DFQATT, CDR2 SNEGSKA (reference sequence). The CDR3 has 13 amino acids. As DNA, the CDR3 is TGCAGTGCTACTAGACGGAGCACAGATACGCAGTATTTT. Protein product: CSATRRSTDTQYF.